The 12 T cell receptor beta chains presented below share a single source sample, sequenced in a study of blood T cell repertoires in COVID-19. Using immunoSEQ multiplex PCR, the repertoire was profiled, and TCRdb retains in-frame clones only, with some absent. The profile shows around 60,000 clones, around 86% of them singletons. Sample: peripheral blood. The receptors shown here come from a human donor in a cohort sampled during active COVID-19.

The chain is built from TRBV7-8 and TRBJ1-4; 9 nucleotides agree with TRBD1. In germline, CDR1 is SGHVS, CDR2 FQNEAQ. The ends lost 1 base at V and 9 bases at J; junction bases unmatched: 3. The CDR3 consists of 14 residues. DNA of the CDR3: TGTGCCAGCAGCTTAGGGGACAGGGTTCAAAAACTGTTTTTT. Protein: CASSLGDRVQKLFF.

The chain links TRBV7-8 to TRBJ1-5, with TRBD1 as a possible D gene (6 bases). Germline V gives CDR1 SGHVS, CDR2 FQNEAQ. Trimming cost V 6 bases and J 2 bases, with 14 bases left between them. This CDR3 comprises 15 residues. The CDR3 DNA is TGTGCCAGCAGGGCCCAAGGGGGTGGCAATCAGCCCCAGCATTTT. Translating gives CASRAQGGGNQPQHF.

The chain employs TRBV27 and TRBJ2-1; D gene uncertain. This CDR3 spans 17 amino acids. Germline loops: CDR1 MNHEY, CDR2 SMNVEV (reference sequence). V lost 2 bases, J lost 9 bases, and 23 bases lay in between. The CDR3 is CASSLPPGRSAHGEQFF. DNA of the CDR3: TGTGCCAGCAGTTTACCGCCGGGTCGCAGCGCCCATGGTGAGCAGTTCTTC.

V is TRBV19 and J is TRBJ1-5; TRBD1 agrees at 8 bases. In germline, CDR1 is LNHDA, CDR2 SQIVND (reference sequence). CDR3 length: 15 amino acids. The V and J ends lost 7 bases and 4 bases, in that order; junction bases with no gene match: 9. CDR3 in amino acids: CASNFRDRLNQPQHF. The CDR3 DNA reads as TGTGCCAGTAACTTCCGGGACAGGCTAAATCAGCCCCAGCATTTT.

This clone showed up just once. The CDR3 DNA reads as TGTGCCAGCTCGTCCATGGCAGGGGGCGATGAGCAGTTCTTC. Its translation: CASSSMAGGDEQFF. The rearrangement joins TRBV18 to TRBJ2-1, with 8 bases fitting TRBD1. J lost 8 bases, V lost 6 bases, and 9 bases had no gene match. Germline CDR1 and CDR2: KGHSH and LQKENI. The CDR3 runs to 14 residues.

The chain links TRBV5-5 to TRBJ2-2, with 7 bases that match TRBD2. Germline CDR1 is SGHKS and CDR2 is YYEKEE (reference sequence). The V segment lost 0 bases and the J segment 5 bases; nucleotides outside the gene matches: 7. The CDR3 runs to 16 residues. CDR3 amino acids: CASSLGSRGVTGELFF. CDR3 sequence (DNA): TGTGCCAGCAGCTTGGGGTCACGGGGGGTAACCGGGGAGCTGTTTTTT.

The rearrangement links TRBV21-1 to TRBJ2-1; TRBD2, the table's D call, was not compared with the DNA. TRBV21-1 is a known pseudogene. The CDR3 has 16 amino acids. The CDR3 here is CARHRDYTFPYNEQFF. The CDR3 DNA is TGTGCCAGGCACCGGGACTATACTTTTCCTTACAATGAGCAGTTCTTC.

The chain couples TRBV6-5 to TRBJ2-7; tentatively, D is TRBD1 (6 bases). The V gene's germline CDR1 is MNHEY and CDR2 SVGAGI. Trimming pared 6 bases from V and 2 bases from J, leaving 11 bases between. This CDR3 contains 13 residues. CDR3 in amino acids: CASSLGQTYEQYF. The DNA for the CDR3 is TGTGCCAGCAGCCTCGGACAGACCTACGAGCAGTACTTC.

This chain links TRBV28 with TRBJ1-3; 8 positions match TRBD1. This CDR3 is built from 15 residues. Unmatched junction bases numbered 8, after V lost 6 bases and J lost 4 bases. Germline V gene lookup returns CDR1 MDHEN and CDR2 SYDVKM. The CDR3 here is CASSLPGGAGNTIYF. DNA for the CDR3: TGTGCCAGCAGCCTACCAGGGGGCGCGGGAAACACCATATATTTT.

This clone appeared once. This chain connects TRBV5-1 to TRBJ2-1; TRBD2 might be the D (5 bases). V was pared by 4 bases and J by 2 bases, with 13 bases between. The CDR3 is 15 amino acids. From germline, CDR1 is SGHRS and CDR2 YFSETQ. This chain's CDR3 is CASSATRTPYNEQFF. In nucleotides, the CDR3 is TGCGCCAGCAGCGCCACTAGGACCCCCTACAATGAGCAGTTCTTC.

The chain joins TRBV4-3 to TRBJ2-2, with 11 nucleotides matching TRBD1. CDR3 length: 15 amino acids. Germline CDR1 and CDR2: LGHNA and YSLEER. The ends lost 0 bases at V and 9 bases at J; junction bases unmatched: 3. CDR3 region: CASSQDWTGGRELFF. CDR3 in DNA: TGCGCCAGCAGCCAAGACTGGACAGGGGGCCGGGAGCTGTTTTTT.

The gene calls are TRBV28 and TRBJ1-2, with D unresolved. The V gene lost 5 bases and the J gene lost 2 bases, with 9 bases spanning the gap. This CDR3 has 13 residues. Per the germline V gene, CDR1 is MDHEN and CDR2 is SYDVKM. The CDR3 sequence is CASSRTENYGYTF. For the CDR3, the DNA is TGTGCCAGCAGTCGTACAGAGAACTATGGCTACACCTTC.